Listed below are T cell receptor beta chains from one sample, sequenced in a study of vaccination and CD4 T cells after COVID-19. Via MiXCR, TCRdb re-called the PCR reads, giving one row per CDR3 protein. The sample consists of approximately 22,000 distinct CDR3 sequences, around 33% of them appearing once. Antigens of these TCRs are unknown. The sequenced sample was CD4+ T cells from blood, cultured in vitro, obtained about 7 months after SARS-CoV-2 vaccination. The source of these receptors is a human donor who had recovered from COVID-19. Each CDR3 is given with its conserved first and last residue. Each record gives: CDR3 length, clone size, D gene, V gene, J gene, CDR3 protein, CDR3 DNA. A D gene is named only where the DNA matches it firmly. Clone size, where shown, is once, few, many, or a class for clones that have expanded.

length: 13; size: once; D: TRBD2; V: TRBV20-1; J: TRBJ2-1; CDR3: CSAGSGDYNEQFF; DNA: TGCAGTGCTGGTAGCGGGGACTACAATGAGCAGTTCTTC
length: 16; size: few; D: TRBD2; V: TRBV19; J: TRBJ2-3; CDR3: CASSLEGLAGTDTQYF; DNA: TGTGCCAGTAGTCTAGAGGGACTAGCGGGGACAGATACGCAGTATTTT
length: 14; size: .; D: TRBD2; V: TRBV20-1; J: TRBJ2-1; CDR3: CSARMSGRENEQFF; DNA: TGCAGTGCTAGGATGAGCGGGAGGGAAAATGAGCAGTTCTTC
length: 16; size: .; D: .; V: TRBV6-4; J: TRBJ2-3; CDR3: CASSDSTGKFTDTQYF; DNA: TGTGCCAGCAGTGACTCCACAGGGAAATTCACAGATACGCAGTATTTT
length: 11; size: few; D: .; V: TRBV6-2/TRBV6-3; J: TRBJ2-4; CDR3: CASSRQNIQYF; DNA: TGTGCCAGCAGTCGGCAAAACATTCAGTACTTC
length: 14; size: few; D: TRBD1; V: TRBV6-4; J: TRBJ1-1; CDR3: CAREGTELNTEAFF; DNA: TGTGCCAGGGAAGGGACAGAACTGAACACTGAAGCTTTCTTT
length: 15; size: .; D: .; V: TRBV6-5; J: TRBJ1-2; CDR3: CASSFPTVQEYGYTF; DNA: TGTGCCAGCAGTTTCCCGACAGTCCAAGAGTATGGCTACACCTTC
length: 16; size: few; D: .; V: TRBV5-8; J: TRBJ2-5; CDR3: CASSLGAGGGRETQYF; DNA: TGTGCCAGCAGCTTGGGGGCAGGTGGAGGTCGGGAGACCCAGTACTTC
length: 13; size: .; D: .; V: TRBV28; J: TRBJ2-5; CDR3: CASSFGAVKTQYF; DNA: TGTGCCAGCAGTTTCGGGGCGGTGAAGACCCAGTACTTC
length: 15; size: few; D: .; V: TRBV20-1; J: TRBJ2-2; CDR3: CSATPWDANTGELFF; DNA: TGCAGTGCGACCCCCTGGGACGCGAACACCGGGGAGCTGTTTTTT
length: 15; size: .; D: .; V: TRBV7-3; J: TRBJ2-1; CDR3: CASSLLRDSYNEQFF; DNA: TGTGCCAGCAGCTTATTGCGGGACTCCTACAATGAGCAGTTCTTC
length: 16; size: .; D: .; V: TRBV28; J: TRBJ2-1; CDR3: CASVVGGSSSYNEQFF; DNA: TGTGCCAGCGTAGTCGGCGGTTCAAGCTCCTACAATGAGCAGTTCTTC
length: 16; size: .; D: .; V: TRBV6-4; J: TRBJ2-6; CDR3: CASSSGPYSGANVLTF; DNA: TGTGCCAGCAGTAGCGGGCCCTACTCTGGGGCCAACGTCCTGACTTTC
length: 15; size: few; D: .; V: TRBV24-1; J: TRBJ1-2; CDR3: CATSDNDGSNYGYTF; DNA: TGTGCCACCAGTGATAATGACGGATCTAACTATGGCTACACCTTC
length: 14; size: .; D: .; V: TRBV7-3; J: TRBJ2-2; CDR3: CASSTHPSTGELFF; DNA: TGTGCCAGCAGCACGCATCCAAGCACCGGGGAGCTGTTTTTT
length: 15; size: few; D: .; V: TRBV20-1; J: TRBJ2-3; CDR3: CSSRPAGPRTDTQYF; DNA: TGCAGTTCCAGACCGGCAGGCCCCCGCACAGATACGCAGTATTTT
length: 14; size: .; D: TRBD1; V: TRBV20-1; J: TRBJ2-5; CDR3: CSATRDRAAGTQYF; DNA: TGCAGTGCCACGAGGGACAGGGCTGCTGGGACCCAGTACTTC
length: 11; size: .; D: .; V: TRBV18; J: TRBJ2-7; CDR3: CASSPIYEQYF; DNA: TGTGCCAGCTCACCAATATACGAGCAGTACTTC
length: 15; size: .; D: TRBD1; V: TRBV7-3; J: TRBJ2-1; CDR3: CASSSGTALYNEQFF; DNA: TGTGCCAGCAGCTCCGGGACAGCCCTCTACAATGAGCAGTTCTTC
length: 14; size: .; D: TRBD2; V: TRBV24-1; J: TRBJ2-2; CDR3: CATSGTRGAGELFF; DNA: TGTGCCACCAGTGGGACTAGGGGCGCCGGGGAGCTGTTTTTT
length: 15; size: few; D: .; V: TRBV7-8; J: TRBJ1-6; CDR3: CASSAKASYNSPLHF; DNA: TGTGCCAGCAGCGCGAAGGCCTCCTATAATTCACCCCTCCACTTT
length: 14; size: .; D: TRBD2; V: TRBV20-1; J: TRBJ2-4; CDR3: CSRQREITKNIQYF; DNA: TGCAGTAGGCAGCGGGAGATTACCAAAAACATTCAGTACTTC
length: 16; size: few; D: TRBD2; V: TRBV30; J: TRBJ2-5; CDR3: CAYHKGASGRTETQYF; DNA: TGTGCCTACCATAAAGGGGCTAGCGGGAGGACTGAGACCCAGTACTTC
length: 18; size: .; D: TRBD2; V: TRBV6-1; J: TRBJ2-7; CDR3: CASNWRTSGSLQSYEQYF; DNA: TGTGCCAGCAATTGGCGGACTAGCGGGAGTCTACAATCCTACGAGCAGTACTTC
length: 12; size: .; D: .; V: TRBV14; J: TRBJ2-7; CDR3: CASSQSAYEQYF; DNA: TGTGCCAGCAGCCAGAGTGCCTACGAGCAGTACTTC
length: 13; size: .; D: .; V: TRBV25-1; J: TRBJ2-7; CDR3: CASSVPTAYEQYF; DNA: TGTGCCAGCAGTGTCCCGACGGCCTACGAGCAGTACTTC
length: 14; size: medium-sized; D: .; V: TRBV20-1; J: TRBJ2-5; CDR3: CSARDLTSPETQYF; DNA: TGCAGTGCTAGAGATCTTACCTCCCCAGAGACCCAGTACTTC
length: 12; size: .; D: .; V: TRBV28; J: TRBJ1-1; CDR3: CASRASYTEAFF; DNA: TGTGCCAGCAGGGCAAGTTACACTGAAGCTTTCTTT
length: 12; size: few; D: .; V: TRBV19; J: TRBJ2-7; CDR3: CASSRGAYEQYF; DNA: TGTGCCAGTAGTCGGGGAGCCTACGAGCAGTACTTC
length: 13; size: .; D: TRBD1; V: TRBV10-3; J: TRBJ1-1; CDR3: CAISPGDSPEAFF; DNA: TGTGCCATCAGCCCGGGGGACAGCCCTGAAGCTTTCTTT
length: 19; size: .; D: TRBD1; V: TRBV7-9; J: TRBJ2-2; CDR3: CASRQRERGQGSSTGELFF; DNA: TGTGCCAGCAGACAAAGGGAGCGGGGACAGGGTTCCTCTACCGGGGAGCTGTTTTTT
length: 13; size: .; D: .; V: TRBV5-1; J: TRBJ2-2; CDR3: CASSLREKGELFF; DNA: TGCGCCAGCAGCTTGCGGGAGAAGGGGGAGCTGTTTTTT
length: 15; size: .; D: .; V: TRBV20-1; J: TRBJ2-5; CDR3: CSAREGGDRWETQYF; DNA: TGCAGTGCTAGAGAAGGCGGGGACCGGTGGGAGACCCAGTACTTC
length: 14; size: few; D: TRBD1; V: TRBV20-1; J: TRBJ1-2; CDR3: CSAVRQGVNYGYTF; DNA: TGCAGTGCGGTGCGACAGGGAGTGAACTATGGCTACACCTTC
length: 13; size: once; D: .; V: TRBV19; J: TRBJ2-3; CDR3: CASSTVGGDTQYF; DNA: TGTGCCAGTAGTACCGTCGGGGGAGATACGCAGTATTTT
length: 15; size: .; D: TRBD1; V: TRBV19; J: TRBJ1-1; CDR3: CASRDHRTGGTEAFF; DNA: TGTGCCAGTAGAGACCATCGGACAGGAGGCACTGAAGCTTTCTTT
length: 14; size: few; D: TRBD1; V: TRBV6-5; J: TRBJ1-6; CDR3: CASSYRGSDSPLHF; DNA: TGTGCCAGCAGCTACAGGGGTAGCGATTCACCCCTCCACTTT
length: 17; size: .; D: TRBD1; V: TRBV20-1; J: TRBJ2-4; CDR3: CSAIPSRGQLAKNIQYF; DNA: TGCAGTGCGATTCCGTCCAGGGGGCAGCTAGCCAAAAACATTCAGTACTTC
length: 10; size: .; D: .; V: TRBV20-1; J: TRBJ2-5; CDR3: CSASWETQYF; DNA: TGCAGTGCTAGCTGGGAGACCCAGTACTTC
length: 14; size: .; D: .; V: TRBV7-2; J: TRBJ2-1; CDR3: CASSLTRVSGEQFF; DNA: TGTGCCAGCAGCTTAACCAGGGTGTCGGGTGAGCAGTTCTTC
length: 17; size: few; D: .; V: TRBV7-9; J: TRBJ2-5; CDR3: CASSLVALGGARETQYF; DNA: TGTGCCAGCAGCTTAGTAGCCCTCGGAGGGGCCCGAGAGACCCAGTACTTC
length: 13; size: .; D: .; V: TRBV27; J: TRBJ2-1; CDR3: CASSFGVQNEQFF; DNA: TGTGCCAGCAGTTTTGGGGTCCAGAATGAGCAGTTCTTC
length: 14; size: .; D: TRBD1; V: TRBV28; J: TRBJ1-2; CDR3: CASSLSGQFRGYTF; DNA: TGTGCCAGCAGTTTATCGGGACAGTTCCGTGGCTACACCTTC
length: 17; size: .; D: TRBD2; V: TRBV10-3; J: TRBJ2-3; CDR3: CAISGGLAGSGTDTQYF; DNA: TGTGCCATCAGTGGAGGACTAGCGGGCAGTGGGACAGATACGCAGTATTTT
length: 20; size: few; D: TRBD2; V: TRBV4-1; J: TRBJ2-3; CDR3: CASSHTGLAGSTSSTDTQYF; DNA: TGCGCCAGCAGCCACACAGGACTAGCGGGCAGTACCTCTAGCACAGATACGCAGTATTTT